The clone carrying this TCR beta chain appeared a few times. What it binds is not known. Germline V lookup: CDR1 MNHGY, CDR2 SAAAGT. Between the trimmed V and J ends, which lost 5 bases and 0 bases, there was a span of 15 bases. The CDR3 is 16 amino acids. Clones were read by immunoSEQ multiplex PCR, and TCRdb kept only the in-frame ones, dropping some. The sample lists around 11,000 clones, roughly 27% occurring once. The data were obtained in a study of T cells in localized non-small cell lung cancer. Study observations and caveats: Uninvolved nearby lung showed the greatest T cell clonality, exceeding that found in tumor.

The specimen comprised lung tumor tissue, sampled before any cancer treatment. This sequence was found in a man aged 35-75 years with stage I lung adenocarcinoma. This sequence joins TRBV6-8 and TRBJ2-3; no clear D. CDR3: CASSGRSSGSTDTQYF. DNA of the CDR3: TGTGCCAGCAGTGGTCGGAGTTCAGGTAGCACAGATACGCAGTATTTT.